This is a list of T cell receptor beta chains from one sample in a study of cytomegalovirus exposure and HLA in healthy donors. The protocol was immunoSEQ multiplex PCR, while the TCRdb copy is restricted to in-frame clones and leaves out a portion. The sample shows roughly 84,000 clones, around 81% of them seen only once. Material: PBMCs. The receptor set was obtained from a male donor in good health and CMV-seropositive. The CDR3 runs from the conserved cysteine through the conserved F or W. The D gene is left open where the match is weak. Only part of the rows carry a size: once, few, many, or a class if the clone is expanded.

clone_size,cdr3_length,d_call,j_call,v_call,cdr3_aa,cdr3_nt
few,14,TRBD1,TRBJ1-4,TRBV4-2,CASSHGQGDEKLFF,TGTGCCAGCAGCCACGGACAGGGTGATGAAAAACTGTTTTTT
.,17,TRBD2,TRBJ2-3,TRBV27,CASSLVGGSYGTDTQYF,TGTGCCAGCAGTTTAGTAGGCGGGAGCTATGGAACAGATACGCAGTATTTT
.,16,TRBD2,TRBJ2-1,TRBV11-3,CASSPMGTSAYNEQFF,TGTGCCAGCAGCCCCATGGGGACTAGCGCGTACAATGAGCAGTTCTTC
.,12,.,TRBJ2-5,TRBV18,CASSPQQETQYF,TGTGCCAGCTCACCGCAGCAAGAGACCCAGTACTTC
.,16,TRBD2,TRBJ2-2,TRBV7-3,CASSSGLAGGNGELFF,TGTGCCAGCAGCTCGGGACTAGCGGGGGGGAACGGGGAGCTGTTTTTT
.,14,.,TRBJ1-1,TRBV30,CAWSAPDRRTEAFF,TGTGCCTGGAGTGCCCCCGACAGAAGGACTGAAGCTTTCTTT
few,16,.,TRBJ1-5,TRBV4-1,CASSHVLQGGNQPQHF,TGCGCCAGCAGCCATGTATTACAGGGTGGCAATCAGCCCCAGCATTTT
once,14,.,TRBJ2-7,TRBV5-4,CASSSSTTAYEQYF,TGTGCCAGCAGTTCATCGACTACCGCCTACGAGCAGTACTTC
few,15,.,TRBJ1-2,TRBV12-2,CASRLGQGRFYGYTF,TGTGCAAGTCGCTTGGGACAGGGGCGATTCTATGGCTACACCTTC
.,16,TRBD1,TRBJ1-4,TRBV6-1,CASSGTWGDRDEKLFF,TGTGCCAGCAGTGGGACCTGGGGGGACAGAGATGAAAAACTGTTTTTT
.,15,TRBD1,TRBJ2-1,TRBV28,CASSFRGLGWNEQFF,TGTGCCAGCAGTTTCAGGGGGCTGGGTTGGAATGAGCAGTTCTTC
.,13,.,TRBJ2-5,TRBV29-1,CSVDASNQETQYF,TGCAGCGTTGATGCGTCTAACCAAGAGACCCAGTACTTC
.,14,TRBD2,TRBJ2-7,TRBV2,CASSIAGGPYEQYF,TGTGCCAGCAGTATAGCGGGGGGACCTTACGAGCAGTACTTC
.,15,.,TRBJ2-7,TRBV6-7,CASSYPRRLSYEQYF,TGTGCCAGCAGTTACCCCCGCAGGCTATCCTACGAGCAGTACTTC
.,16,TRBD1,TRBJ2-2,TRBV6-5,CASSYFGQGVSGELFF,TGTGCCAGCAGTTATTTTGGACAGGGGGTATCCGGGGAGCTGTTTTTT
.,16,TRBD1,TRBJ2-5,TRBV5-1,CASSLGQGNLQETQYF,TGCGCCAGCAGCTTGGGACAGGGGAATTTACAAGAGACCCAGTACTTC
.,13,.,TRBJ2-7,TRBV7-8,CASSSSRTYEQYF,TGTGCCAGCAGCTCCTCCAGGACCTACGAGCAGTACTTC
few,16,.,TRBJ1-3,TRBV15,CATSRDVSFSGNTIYF,TGTGCCACCAGCAGAGATGTTAGTTTCTCTGGAAACACCATATATTTT
.,15,TRBD1,TRBJ2-7,TRBV5-6,CASSFVDRVGVEQYF,TGTGCCAGCAGCTTTGTTGACAGGGTCGGCGTCGAGCAGTACTTC
.,14,TRBD1,TRBJ2-7,TRBV15,CATSRGNTGDRQYF,TGTGCCACCAGCAGGGGCAATACAGGGGATAGGCAGTACTTC
.,16,.,TRBJ2-6,TRBV27,CASSLFGRVGANVLTF,TGTGCCAGCAGTTTATTTGGCAGGGTTGGGGCCAACGTCCTGACTTTC
few,16,TRBD2,TRBJ2-7,TRBV4-1,CASSQATSGITYEQYF,TGCGCCAGCAGCCAGGCGACTAGCGGGATCACCTACGAGCAGTACTTC
.,14,TRBD1,TRBJ2-7,TRBV27,CASSWTGRAYEQYF,TGTGCCAGCAGTTGGACAGGGCGGGCCTACGAGCAGTACTTC
once,16,.,TRBJ2-7,TRBV21-1,CASSKPYLGSQNEQYF,TGTGCCAGCAGCAAACCCTATCTTGGTAGCCAAAACGAGCAGTACTTC
few,15,.,TRBJ2-7,TRBV19,CASSITEGRIYEQYF,TGTGCCAGTAGTATCACCGAGGGGAGGATCTACGAGCAGTACTTC
.,14,.,TRBJ2-5,TRBV11-2,CASSLEPREETQYF,TGTGCCAGCAGCTTAGAACCCAGGGAAGAGACCCAGTACTTC
.,15,TRBD1,TRBJ2-7,TRBV18,CASSPVGQGTDEQYF,TGTGCCAGCTCACCCGTTGGACAGGGAACAGACGAGCAGTACTTC
.,13,.,TRBJ2-7,TRBV28,CASTGAQGREQYF,TGTGCCAGCACCGGGGCACAGGGACGTGAGCAGTACTTC
.,15,.,TRBJ1-4,TRBV5-1,CASSLGPGEGEKLFF,TGCGCCAGCAGCTTGGGACCGGGTGAGGGTGAAAAACTGTTTTTT
.,16,.,TRBJ1-6,TRBV7-3,CASSLSGSGNNSPLHF,TGTGCCAGCAGCTTATCGGGCAGCGGGAATAATTCACCCCTCCACTTT
.,17,.,TRBJ1-4,TRBV5-1,CASSLEARLTDGEKLFF,TGCGCCAGCAGCTTGGAGGCGAGGCTGACAGACGGTGAAAAACTGTTTTTT